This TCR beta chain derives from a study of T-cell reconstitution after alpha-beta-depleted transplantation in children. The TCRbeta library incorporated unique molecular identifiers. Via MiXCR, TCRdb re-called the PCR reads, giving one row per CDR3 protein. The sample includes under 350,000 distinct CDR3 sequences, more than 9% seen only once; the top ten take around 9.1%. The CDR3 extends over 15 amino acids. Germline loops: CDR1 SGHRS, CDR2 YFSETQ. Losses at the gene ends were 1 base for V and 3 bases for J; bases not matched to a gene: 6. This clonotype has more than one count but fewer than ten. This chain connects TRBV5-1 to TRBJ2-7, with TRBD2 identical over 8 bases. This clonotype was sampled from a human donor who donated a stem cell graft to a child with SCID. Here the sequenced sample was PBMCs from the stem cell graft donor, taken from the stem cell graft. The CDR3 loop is CASSLFSGNLYEQYF. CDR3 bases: TGCGCCAGCAGCTTGTTTAGCGGGAATCTCTACGAGCAGTACTTC.